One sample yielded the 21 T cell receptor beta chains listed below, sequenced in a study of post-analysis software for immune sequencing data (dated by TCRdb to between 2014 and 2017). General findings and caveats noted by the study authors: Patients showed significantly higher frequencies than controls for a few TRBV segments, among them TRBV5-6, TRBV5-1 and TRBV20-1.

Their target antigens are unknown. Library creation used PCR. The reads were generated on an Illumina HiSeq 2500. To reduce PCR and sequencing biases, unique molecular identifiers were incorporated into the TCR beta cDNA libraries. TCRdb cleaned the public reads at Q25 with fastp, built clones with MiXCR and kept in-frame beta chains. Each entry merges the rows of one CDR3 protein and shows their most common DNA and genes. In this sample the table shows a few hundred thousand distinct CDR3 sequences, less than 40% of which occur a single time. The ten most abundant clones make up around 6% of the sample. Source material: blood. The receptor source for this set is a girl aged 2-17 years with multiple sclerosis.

CDR3 bases: TGCAGCGTGAAGACTACGCTAGCCAAAAACATTCAGTACTTC. Translation gives CSVKTTLAKNIQYF. The genes are TRBV29-1 and TRBJ2-4, with a possible D match to TRBD2 (5 bases). V gave up 6 bases and J gave up 0 bases, with 12 bases separating them. The V gene's germline CDR1 is SQVTM and CDR2 ANQGSEA. The CDR3 spans 14 residues.

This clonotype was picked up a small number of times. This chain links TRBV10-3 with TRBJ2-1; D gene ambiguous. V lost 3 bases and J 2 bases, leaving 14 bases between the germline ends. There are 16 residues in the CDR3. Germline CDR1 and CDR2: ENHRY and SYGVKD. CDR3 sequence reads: CAISEREYSTYNEQFF. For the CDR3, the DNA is TGTGCCATCAGTGAAAGGGAATACTCAACCTACAATGAGCAGTTCTTC.

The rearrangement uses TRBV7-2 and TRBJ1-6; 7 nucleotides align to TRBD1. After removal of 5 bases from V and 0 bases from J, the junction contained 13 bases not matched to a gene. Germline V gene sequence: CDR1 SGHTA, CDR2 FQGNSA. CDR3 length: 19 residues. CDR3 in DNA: TGTGCCAGCAGCCCACAAGGTTTGAGGGACAGCTCCTATAATTCACCCCTCCACTTT. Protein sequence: CASSPQGLRDSSYNSPLHF.

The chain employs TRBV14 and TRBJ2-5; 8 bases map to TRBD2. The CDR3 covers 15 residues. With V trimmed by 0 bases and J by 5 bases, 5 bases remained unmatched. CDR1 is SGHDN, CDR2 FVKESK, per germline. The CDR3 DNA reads TGTGCCAGCAGCCAAGATATAGCGGGGCGGGAGACCCAGTACTTC. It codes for CASSQDIAGRETQYF.

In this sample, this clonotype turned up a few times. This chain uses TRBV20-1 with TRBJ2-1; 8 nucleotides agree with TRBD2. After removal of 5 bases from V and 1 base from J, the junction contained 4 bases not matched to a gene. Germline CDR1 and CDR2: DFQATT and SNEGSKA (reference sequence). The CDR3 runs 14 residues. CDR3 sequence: CSAEGGGSYNEQFF. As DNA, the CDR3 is TGCAGTGCTGAAGGCGGGGGGTCCTACAATGAGCAGTTCTTC.

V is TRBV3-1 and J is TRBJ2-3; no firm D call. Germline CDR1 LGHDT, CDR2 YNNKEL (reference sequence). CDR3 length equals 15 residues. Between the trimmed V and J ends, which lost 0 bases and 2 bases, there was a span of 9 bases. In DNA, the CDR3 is TGTGCCAGCAGCCAAGATGGGTCCCTCACAGATACGCAGTATTTT. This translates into CASSQDGSLTDTQYF.

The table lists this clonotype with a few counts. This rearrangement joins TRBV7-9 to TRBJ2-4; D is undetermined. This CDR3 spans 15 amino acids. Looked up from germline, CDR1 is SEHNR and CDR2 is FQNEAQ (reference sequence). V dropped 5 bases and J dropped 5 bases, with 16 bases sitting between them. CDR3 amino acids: CASSDQLSGQNIQYF. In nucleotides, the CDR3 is TGTGCCAGCAGCGATCAGCTGTCTGGGCAAAACATTCAGTACTTC.

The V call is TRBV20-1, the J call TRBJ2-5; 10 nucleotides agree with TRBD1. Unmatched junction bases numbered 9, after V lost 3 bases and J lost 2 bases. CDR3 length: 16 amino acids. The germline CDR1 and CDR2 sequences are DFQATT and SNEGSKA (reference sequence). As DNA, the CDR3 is TGCAGTGCTAGCAGCCGGGACAGGGGACCTCAAGAGACCCAGTACTTC. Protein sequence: CSASSRDRGPQETQYF.

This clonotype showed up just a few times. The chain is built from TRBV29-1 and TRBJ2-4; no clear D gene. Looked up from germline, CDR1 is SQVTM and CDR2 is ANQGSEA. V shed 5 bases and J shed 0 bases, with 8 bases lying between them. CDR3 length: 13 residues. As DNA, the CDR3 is TGCAGCGTTCCGAGCTTAGCCAAAAACATTCAGTACTTC. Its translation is CSVPSLAKNIQYF.

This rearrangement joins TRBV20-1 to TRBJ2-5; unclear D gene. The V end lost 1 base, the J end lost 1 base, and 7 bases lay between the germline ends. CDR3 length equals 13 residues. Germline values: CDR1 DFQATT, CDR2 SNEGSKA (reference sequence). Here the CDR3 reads CSARAALQETQYF. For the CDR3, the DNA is TGCAGTGCTAGAGCGGCACTCCAAGAGACCCAGTACTTC.

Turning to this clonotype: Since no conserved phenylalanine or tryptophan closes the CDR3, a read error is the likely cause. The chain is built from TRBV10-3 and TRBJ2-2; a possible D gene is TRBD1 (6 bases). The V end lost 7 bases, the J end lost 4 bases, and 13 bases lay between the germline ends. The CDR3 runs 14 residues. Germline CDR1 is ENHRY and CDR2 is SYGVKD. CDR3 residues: CAINQDRSTGELFL. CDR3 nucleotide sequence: TGTGCCATCAACCAGGACAGAAGCACCGGGGAGCTGTTTTTG.

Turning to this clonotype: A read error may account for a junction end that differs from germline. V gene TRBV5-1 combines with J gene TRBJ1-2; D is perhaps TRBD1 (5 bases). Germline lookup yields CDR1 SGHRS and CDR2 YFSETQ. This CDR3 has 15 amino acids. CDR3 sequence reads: CACSSGTPLGDGYTF. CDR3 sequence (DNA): TGCGCCTGCAGCTCCGGGACTCCCTTGGGCGATGGCTACACCTTC. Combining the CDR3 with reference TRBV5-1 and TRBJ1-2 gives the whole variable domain KAGVTQTPRYLIKTRGQQVTLSCSPISGHRSVSWYQQTPGQGLQFLFEYFSETQRNKGNFPGRFSGRQFSNSRSEMNVSTLELGDSALYLCACSSGTPLGDGYTFGSGTRLTVV.

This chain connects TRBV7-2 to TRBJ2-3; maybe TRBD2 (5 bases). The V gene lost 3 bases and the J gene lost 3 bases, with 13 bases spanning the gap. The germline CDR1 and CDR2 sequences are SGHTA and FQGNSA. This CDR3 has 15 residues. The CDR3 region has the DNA TGTGCCAGCAGCTTTACCCAAGGGAGTACAGATACGCAGTATTTT. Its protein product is CASSFTQGSTDTQYF.

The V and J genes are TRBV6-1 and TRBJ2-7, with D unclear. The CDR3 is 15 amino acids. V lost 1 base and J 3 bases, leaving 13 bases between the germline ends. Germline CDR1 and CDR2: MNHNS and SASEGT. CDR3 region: CASSEVWTANYEQYF. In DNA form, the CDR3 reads TGTGCCAGCAGTGAAGTGTGGACGGCCAACTACGAGCAGTACTTC.

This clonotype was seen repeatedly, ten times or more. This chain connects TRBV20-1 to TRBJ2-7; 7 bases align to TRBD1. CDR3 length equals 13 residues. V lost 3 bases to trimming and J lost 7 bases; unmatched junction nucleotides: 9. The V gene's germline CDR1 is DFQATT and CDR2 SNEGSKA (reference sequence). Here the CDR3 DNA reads TGCAGTGCTAGGCAGCCCGGACAGGCAGAGCAGTACTTC. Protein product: CSARQPGQAEQYF.

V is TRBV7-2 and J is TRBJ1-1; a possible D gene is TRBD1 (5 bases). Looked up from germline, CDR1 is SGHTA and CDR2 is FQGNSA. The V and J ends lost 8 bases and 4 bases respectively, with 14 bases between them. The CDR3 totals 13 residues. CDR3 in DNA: TGTGCCAGCTGCGGGACCGTGGGCACTGAAGCTTTCTTT. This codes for CASCGTVGTEAFF.

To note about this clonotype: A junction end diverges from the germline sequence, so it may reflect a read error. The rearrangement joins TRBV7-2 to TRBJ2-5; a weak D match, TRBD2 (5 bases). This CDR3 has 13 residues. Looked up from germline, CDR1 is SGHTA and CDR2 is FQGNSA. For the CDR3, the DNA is TGTGCCGGCAGCGGCGACACTGAAGAGACCCGGTACTTC. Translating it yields CAGSGDTEETRYF.

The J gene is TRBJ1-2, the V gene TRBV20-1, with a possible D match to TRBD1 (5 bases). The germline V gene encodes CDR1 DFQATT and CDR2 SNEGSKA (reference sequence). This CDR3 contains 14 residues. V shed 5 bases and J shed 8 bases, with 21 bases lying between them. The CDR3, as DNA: TGCAGTGCTCCACGGGGGAAGAGGTCGGGAGGCTACACCTTC. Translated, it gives CSAPRGKRSGGYTF.

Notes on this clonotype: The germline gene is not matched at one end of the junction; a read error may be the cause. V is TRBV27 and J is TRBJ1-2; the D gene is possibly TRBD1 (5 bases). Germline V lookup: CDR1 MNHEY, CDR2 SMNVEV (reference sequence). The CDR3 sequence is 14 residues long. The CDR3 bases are TGTGCCAGCAGTTTATCGGCCAGGGACTATGACTACACCTTC. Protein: CASSLSARDYDYTF.

CDR3 protein: CASSSSFSGGPTDTQYF. CDR3 DNA: TGTGCCAGCAGCTCCTCCTTTAGCGGGGGACCCACAGATACGCAGTATTTT. The chain joins TRBV7-9 to TRBJ2-3; 9 bases are shared with TRBD2. This CDR3 is 17 amino acids long. J was trimmed by 2 bases and V by 4 bases; bases with no gene match: 10. Germline V gene sequence: CDR1 SEHNR, CDR2 FQNEAQ (reference sequence).

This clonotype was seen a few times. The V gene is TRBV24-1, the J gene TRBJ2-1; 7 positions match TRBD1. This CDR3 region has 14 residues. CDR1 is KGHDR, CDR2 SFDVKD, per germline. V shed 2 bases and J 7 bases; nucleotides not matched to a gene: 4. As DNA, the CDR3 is TGTGCCACCAGTGATTCCCGACAGGGTAATGAGCAGTTCTTC. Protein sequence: CATSDSRQGNEQFF.